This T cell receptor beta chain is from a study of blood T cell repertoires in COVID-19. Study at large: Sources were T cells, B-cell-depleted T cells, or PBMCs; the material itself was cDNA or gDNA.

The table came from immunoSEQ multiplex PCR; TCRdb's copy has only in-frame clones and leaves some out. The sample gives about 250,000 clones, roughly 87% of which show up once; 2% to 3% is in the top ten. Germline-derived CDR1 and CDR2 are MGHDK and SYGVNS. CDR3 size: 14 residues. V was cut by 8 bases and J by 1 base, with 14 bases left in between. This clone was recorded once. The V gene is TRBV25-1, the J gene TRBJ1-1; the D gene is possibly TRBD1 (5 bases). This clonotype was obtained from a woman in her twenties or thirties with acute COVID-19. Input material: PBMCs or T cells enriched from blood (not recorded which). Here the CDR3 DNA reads TGTGCCAGCGGGGGGGGTCCAAGGAACACTGAAGCTTTCTTT. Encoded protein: CASGGGPRNTEAFF.